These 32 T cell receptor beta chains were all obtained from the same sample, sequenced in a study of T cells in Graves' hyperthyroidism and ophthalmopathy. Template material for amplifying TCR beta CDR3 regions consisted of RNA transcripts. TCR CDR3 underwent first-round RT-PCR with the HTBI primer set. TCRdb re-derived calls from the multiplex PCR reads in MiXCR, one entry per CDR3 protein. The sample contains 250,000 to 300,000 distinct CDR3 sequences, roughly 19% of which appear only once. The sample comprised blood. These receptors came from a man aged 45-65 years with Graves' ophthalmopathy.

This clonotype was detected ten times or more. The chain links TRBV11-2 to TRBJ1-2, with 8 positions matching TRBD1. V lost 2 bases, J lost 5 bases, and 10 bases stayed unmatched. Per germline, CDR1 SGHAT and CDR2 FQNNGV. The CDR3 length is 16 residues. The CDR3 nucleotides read TGTGCCAGCAGCTTAAAACCCTCCGGACAGGGATATGGCTACACCTTC. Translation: CASSLKPSGQGYGYTF.

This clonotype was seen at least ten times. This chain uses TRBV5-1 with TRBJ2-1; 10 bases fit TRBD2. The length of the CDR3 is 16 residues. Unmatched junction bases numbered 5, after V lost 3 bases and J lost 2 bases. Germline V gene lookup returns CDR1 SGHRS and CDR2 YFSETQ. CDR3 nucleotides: TGCGCCAGCAGCTCGGGAGCGGGAGGGCCCTACAATGAGCAGTTCTTC. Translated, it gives CASSSGAGGPYNEQFF.

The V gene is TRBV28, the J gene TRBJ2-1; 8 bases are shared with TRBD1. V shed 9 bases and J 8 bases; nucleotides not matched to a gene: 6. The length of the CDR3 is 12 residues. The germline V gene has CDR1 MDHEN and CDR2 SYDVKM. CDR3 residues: CASTDRVDEQFF. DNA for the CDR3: TGTGCCAGTACGGACAGGGTCGATGAGCAGTTCTTC.

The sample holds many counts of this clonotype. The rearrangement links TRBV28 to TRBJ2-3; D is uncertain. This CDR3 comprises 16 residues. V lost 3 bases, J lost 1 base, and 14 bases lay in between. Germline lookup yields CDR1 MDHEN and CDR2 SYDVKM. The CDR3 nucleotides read TGTGCCAGCAGTTTTCTTGGGCTTTTAGGCACAGATACGCAGTATTTT. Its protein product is CASSFLGLLGTDTQYF.

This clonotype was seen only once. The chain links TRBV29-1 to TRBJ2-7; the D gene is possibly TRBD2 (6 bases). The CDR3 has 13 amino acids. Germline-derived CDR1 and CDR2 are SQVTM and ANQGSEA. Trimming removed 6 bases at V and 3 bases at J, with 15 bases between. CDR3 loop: CSVLYPEGYEQYF. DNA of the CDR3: TGCAGCGTGTTGTACCCGGAGGGCTACGAGCAGTACTTC.

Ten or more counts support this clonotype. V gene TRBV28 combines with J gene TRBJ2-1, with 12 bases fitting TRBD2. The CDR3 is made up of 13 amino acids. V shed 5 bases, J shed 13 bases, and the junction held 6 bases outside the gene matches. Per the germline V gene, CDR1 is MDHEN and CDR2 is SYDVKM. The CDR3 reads CASSPETSGRQFF. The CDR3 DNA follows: TGTGCCAGCAGTCCCGAGACTAGCGGGAGACAGTTCTTC.

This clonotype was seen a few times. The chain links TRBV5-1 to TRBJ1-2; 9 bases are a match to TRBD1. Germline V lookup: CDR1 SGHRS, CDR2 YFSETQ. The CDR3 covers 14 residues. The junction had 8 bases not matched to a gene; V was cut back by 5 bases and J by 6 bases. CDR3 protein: CASRRDRVLDGYTF. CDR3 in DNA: TGCGCCAGCAGACGGGACAGGGTGTTGGATGGCTACACCTTC.

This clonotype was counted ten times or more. CDR3 sequence reads: CASSFLAGTPYEQYF. The CDR3 DNA reads as TGTGCCAGCAGCTTCTTAGCGGGAACCCCCTACGAGCAGTACTTC. The chain has TRBV7-2 and TRBJ2-7; the match to TRBD2 covers 8 bases. Per germline, CDR1 SGHTA and CDR2 FQGNSA. The CDR3 totals 15 residues. With 3 bases clipped from V and 2 bases from J, the junction kept 6 bases outside the gene matches.

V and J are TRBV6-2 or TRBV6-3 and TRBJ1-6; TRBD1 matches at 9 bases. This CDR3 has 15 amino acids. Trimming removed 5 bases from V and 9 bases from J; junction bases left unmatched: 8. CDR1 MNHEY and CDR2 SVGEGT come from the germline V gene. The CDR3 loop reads CASSLTGTGSSPLHF. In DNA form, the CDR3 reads TGTGCCAGCAGTCTCACCGGGACAGGGAGTTCACCCCTCCACTTT.

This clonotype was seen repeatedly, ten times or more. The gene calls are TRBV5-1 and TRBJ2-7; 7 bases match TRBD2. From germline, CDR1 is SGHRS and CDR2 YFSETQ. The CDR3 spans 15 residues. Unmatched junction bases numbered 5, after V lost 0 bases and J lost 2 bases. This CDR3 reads CASSLGLAKPYEQYF. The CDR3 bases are TGCGCCAGCAGCTTGGGACTAGCAAAGCCCTACGAGCAGTACTTC. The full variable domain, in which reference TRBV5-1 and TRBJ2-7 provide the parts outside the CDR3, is KAGVTQTPRYLIKTRGQQVTLSCSPISGHRSVSWYQQTPGQGLQFLFEYFSETQRNKGNFPGRFSGRQFSNSRSEMNVSTLELGDSALYLCASSLGLAKPYEQYFGPGTRLTVT.

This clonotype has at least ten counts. CDR3 residues: CASSQGQNSNQPQHF. As DNA, the CDR3 is TGTGCCAGCAGCCAAGGTCAGAATAGCAATCAGCCCCAGCATTTT. This sequence joins TRBV3-1 and TRBJ1-5; D gene ambiguous. The V gene's germline CDR1 is LGHDT and CDR2 YNNKEL (reference sequence). The V and J ends lost 1 base and 0 bases respectively, with 7 bases between them. The length of the CDR3 is 15 residues.

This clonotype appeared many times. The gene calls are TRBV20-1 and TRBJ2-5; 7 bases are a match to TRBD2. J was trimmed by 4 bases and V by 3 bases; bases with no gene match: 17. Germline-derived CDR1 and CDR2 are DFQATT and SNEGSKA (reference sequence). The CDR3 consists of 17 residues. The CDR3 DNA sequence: TGCAGTGCTAGGGGTCCGGGCGGGAGCACCACAAGAGAGACCCAGTACTTC. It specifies CSARGPGGSTTRETQYF.

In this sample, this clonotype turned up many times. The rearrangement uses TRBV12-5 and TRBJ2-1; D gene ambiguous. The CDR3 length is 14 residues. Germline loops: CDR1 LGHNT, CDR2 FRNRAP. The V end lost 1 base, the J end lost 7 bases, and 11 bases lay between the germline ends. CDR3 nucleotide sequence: TGTGCTAGTGGTTTGGGACGATCCGGGAATGAGCAGTTCTTC. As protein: CASGLGRSGNEQFF.

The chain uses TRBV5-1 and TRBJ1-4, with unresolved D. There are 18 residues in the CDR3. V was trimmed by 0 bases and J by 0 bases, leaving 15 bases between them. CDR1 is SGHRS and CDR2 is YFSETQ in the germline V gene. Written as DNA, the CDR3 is TGCGCCAGCAGCTTGGTTTCGCCGACGCCTACAACTAATGAAAAACTGTTTTTT. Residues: CASSLVSPTPTTNEKLFF.

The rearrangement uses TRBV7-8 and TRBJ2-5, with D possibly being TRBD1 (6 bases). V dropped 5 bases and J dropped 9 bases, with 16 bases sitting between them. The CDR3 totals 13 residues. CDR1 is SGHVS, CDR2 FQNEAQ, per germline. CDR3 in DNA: TGTGCCAGCAGCACCCGGACAGACCGGGCCCAGTACTTC. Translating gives CASSTRTDRAQYF.

CDR3 DNA: TGCAGTGCTAGTTTCGGGACAGGGTCTGAAAAACTGTTTTTT. It translates to CSASFGTGSEKLFF. The V and J genes are TRBV20-1 and TRBJ1-4; 9 bases are a match to TRBD1. CDR1 and CDR2 (germline): DFQATT, SNEGSKA (reference sequence). The CDR3 runs to 14 residues. Trimming took 3 bases from V and 7 from J; bases not matched to a gene: 6.

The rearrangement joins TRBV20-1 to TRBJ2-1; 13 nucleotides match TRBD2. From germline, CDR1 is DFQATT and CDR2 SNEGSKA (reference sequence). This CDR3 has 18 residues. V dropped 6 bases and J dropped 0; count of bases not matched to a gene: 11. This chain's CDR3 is CSAPKGTSGVSSYNEQFF. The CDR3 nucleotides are TGCAGTGCGCCCAAAGGGACTAGCGGGGTTAGCTCCTACAATGAGCAGTTCTTC.

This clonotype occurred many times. The CDR3 DNA sequence: TGTGCCAGCTCGTACCAAGGGACGGAAAATGAAAAACTGTTTTTT. Its translation is CASSYQGTENEKLFF. V usage is TRBV18 and J usage is TRBJ1-4; D might be TRBD1 (5 bases). There are 15 residues in the CDR3. CDR1 KGHSH and CDR2 LQKENI come from the germline V gene. V was pared by 6 bases and J by 5 bases, with 16 bases between.

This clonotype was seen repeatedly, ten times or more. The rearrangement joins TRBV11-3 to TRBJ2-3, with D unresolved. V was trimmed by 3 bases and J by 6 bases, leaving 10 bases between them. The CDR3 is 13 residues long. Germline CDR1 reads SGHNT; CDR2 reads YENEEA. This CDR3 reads CASSLVNGDTQYF. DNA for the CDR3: TGTGCCAGCAGCTTGGTAAACGGGGATACGCAGTATTTT.

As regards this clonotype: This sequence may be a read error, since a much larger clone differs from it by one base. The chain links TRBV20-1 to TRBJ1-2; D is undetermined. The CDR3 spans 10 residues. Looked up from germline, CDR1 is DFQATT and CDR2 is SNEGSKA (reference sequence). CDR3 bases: TGCAGTGCTAGAGATGGCGGCTACATCTTC. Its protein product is CSARDGGYIF.

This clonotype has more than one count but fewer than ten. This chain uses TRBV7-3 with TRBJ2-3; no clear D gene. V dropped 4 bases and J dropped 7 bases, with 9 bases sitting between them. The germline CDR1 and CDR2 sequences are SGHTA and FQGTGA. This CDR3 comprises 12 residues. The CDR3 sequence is CASSSPPNTQYF. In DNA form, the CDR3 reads TGTGCCAGCAGCTCCCCCCCGAATACGCAGTATTTT.

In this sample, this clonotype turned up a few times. CDR3 coding DNA: TGTGCCAGCAGCTTCGCGACAGATACGCAGTATTTT. It yields the protein CASSFATDTQYF. The chain couples TRBV5-6 to TRBJ2-3; the D is unclear. The V end was cut by 2 bases, the J end by 3 bases, with 4 bases between. The CDR3 is 12 amino acids. The germline CDR1 and CDR2 sequences are SGHDT and YYEEEE.

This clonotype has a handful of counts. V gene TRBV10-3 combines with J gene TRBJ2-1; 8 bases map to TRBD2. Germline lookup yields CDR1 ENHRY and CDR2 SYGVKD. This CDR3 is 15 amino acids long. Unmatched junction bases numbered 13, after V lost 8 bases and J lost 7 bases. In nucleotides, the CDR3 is TGTGCCATCCAAGGAGGGGGGGAGCGGGGGAATGAGCAGTTCTTC. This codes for CAIQGGGERGNEQFF.

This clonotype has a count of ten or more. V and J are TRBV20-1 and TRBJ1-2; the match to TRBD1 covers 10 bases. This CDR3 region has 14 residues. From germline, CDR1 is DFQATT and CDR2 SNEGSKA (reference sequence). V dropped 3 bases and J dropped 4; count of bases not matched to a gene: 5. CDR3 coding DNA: TGCAGTGCTAGCCCGGGACAGGGGCCCTATGGCTACACCTTC. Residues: CSASPGQGPYGYTF.

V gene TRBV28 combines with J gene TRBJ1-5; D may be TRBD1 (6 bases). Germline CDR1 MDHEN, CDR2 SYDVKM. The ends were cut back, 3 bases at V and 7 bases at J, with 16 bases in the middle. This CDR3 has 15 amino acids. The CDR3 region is CASSLDLQGQQPQHF. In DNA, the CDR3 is TGTGCCAGCAGTTTGGACTTACAGGGCCAACAGCCCCAGCATTTT.

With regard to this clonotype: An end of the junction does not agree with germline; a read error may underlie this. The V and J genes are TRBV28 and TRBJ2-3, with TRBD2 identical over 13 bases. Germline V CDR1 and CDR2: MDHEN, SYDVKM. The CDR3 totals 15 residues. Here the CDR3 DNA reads TGTGCCAGCAGTCTATGGACTAGCGGGGGAGATACGCAGTATTTT. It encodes CASSLWTSGGDTQYF. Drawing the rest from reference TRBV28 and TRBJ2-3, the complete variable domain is DVKVTQSSRYLVKRTGEKVFLECVQDMDHENMFWYRQDPGLGLRLIYFSYDVKMKEKGDIPEGYSVSREKKERFSLILESASTNQTSMYLCASSLWTSGGDTQYFGPGTRLTVL.

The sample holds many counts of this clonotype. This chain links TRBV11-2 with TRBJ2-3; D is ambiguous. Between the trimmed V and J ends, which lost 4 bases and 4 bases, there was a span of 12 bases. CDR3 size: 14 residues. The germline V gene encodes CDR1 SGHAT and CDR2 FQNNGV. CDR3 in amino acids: CASSSPKGPDTQYF. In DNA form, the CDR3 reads TGTGCCAGCAGCTCCCCGAAGGGTCCAGATACGCAGTATTTT. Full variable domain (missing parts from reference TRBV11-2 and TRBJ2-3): EAGVAQSPRYKIIEKRQSVAFWCNPISGHATLYWYQQILGQGPKLLIQFQNNGVVDDSQLPKDRFSAERLKGVDSTLKIQPAKLEDSAVYLCASSSPKGPDTQYFGPGTRLTVL.

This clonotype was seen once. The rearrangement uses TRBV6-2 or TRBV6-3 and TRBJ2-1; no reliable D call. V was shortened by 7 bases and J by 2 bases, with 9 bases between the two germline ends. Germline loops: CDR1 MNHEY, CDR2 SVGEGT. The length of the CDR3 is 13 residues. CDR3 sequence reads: CASTDPTYNEQFF. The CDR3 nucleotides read TGTGCCAGCACGGACCCGACCTACAATGAGCAGTTCTTC.

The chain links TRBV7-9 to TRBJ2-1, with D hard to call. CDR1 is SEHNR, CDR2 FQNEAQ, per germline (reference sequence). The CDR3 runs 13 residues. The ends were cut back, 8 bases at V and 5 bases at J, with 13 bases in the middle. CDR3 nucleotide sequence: TGTGCCAGCGCGAAAGGACCAAACAATGAGCAGTTCTTC. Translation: CASAKGPNNEQFF.

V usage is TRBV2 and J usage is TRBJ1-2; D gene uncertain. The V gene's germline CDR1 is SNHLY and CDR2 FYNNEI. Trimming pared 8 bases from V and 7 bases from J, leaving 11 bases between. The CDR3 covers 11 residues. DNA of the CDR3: TGTGCCAGCCCGGGGTGGGCTGGCTACACCTTC. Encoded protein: CASPGWAGYTF.

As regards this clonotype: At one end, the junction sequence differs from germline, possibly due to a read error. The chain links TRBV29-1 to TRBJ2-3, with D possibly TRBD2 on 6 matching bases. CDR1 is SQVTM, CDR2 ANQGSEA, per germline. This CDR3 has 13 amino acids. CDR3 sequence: CSVGGPYTGTQYF. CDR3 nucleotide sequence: TGCAGCGTCGGGGGACCCTACACAGGTACGCAGTATTTT.

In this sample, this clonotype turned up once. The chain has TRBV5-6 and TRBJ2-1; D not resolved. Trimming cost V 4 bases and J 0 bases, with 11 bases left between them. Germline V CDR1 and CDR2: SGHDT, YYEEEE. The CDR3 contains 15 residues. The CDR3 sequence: CASSQEWSSYNEQFF. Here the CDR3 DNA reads TGTGCCAGCAGCCAAGAATGGAGCTCCTACAATGAGCAGTTCTTC.